This TCR beta chain was documented in a study of cytomegalovirus exposure and HLA in healthy donors. Study observations and caveats: The authors listed over 150 TCR beta chains as cytomegalovirus-associated.

This table comes from immunoSEQ multiplex PCR, and its TCRdb copy is limited to in-frame clones, with some not included. In the table there are around 200,000 clones, roughly 80% of which are singletons. About this clone: Its antigen remains unknown.

Germline V gene lookup returns CDR1 SGHNT and CDR2 YYREEE (reference sequence). The CDR3 is 15 amino acids. Unmatched junction bases numbered 6, after V lost 1 base and J lost 2 bases. This chain joins TRBV5-4 and TRBJ2-7; 7 nucleotides line up with TRBD1. This receptor was taken from a woman between 18 and 29 years old in good health and CMV-seropositive. Sequenced: PBMCs. CDR3: CASSLYRGGTYEQYF. In nucleotides, the CDR3 is TGTGCCAGCAGCTTGTACAGGGGTGGGACCTACGAGCAGTACTTC.